This TCR beta chain is drawn from a study of post-analysis software for immune sequencing data. Study context: Recorded disease courses covered relapsing-remitting, secondary progressive and progressive-relapsing multiple sclerosis. Some patients had no subtype annotation.

Included in the TCR beta cDNA libraries were unique molecular identifiers. It was from approximately 0.91 to 9.4 million T cells that about 500,000 cDNA molecules came. TCRdb reprocessed the PCR reads via MiXCR and lists one record per CDR3 protein. The sample yields roughly 620,000 distinct CDR3 sequences, 44% seen once. The study's findings and limits: Controls showed significantly higher normalized Chao1 diversity than did multiple sclerosis patients. With TRBV5-6, TRBV5-1 and TRBV20-1 included, 4 to 6 TRBV segments were more frequent in patients than in controls. Same-batch samples co-clustered strongly by F measure.

Concerning this clonotype: No antigen is known for it.

The CDR3 has 15 residues. Germline V CDR1 and CDR2: MGHRA, YSYEKL. The ends were cut back, 0 bases at V and 0 bases at J, with 8 bases in the middle. The clonotype originates from a girl aged 10 to 17 with multiple sclerosis. Sequencing input: blood. This chain links TRBV4-1 with TRBJ1-1; D is uncertain. CDR3 sequence reads: CASSQDTSMNTEAFF. CDR3 bases: TGCGCCAGCAGCCAAGATACGTCGATGAACACTGAAGCTTTCTTT.